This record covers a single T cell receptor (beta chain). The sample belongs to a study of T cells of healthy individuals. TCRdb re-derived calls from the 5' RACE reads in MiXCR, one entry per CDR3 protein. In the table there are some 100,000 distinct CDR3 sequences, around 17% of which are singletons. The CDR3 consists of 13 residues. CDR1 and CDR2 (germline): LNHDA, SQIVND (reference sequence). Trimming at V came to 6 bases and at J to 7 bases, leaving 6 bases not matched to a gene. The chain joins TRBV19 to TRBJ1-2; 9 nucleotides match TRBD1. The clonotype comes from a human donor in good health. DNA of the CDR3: TGTGCCAGTAGCTGGGACAGGGAGCGTGGCTACACCTTC. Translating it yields CASSWDRERGYTF. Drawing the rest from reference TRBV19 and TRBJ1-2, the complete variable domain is DGGITQSPKYLFRKEGQNVTLSCEQNLNHDAMYWYRQDPGQGLRLIYYSQIVNDFQKGDIAEGYSVSREKKESFPLTVTSAQKNPTAFYLCASSWDRERGYTFGSGTRLTVV.